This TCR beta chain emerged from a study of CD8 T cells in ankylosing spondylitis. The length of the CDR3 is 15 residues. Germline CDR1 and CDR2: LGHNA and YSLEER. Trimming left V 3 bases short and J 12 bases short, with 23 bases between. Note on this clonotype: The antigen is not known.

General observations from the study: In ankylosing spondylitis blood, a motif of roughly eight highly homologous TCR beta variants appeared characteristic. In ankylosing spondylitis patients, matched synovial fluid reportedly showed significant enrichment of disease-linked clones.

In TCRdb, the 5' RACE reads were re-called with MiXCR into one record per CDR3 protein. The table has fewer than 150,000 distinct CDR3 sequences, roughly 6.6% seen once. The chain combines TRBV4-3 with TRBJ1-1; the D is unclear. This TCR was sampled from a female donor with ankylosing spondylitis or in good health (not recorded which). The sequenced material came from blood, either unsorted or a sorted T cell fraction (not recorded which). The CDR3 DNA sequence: TGCGCCAGCAGCCAGGGATTTTCAGAGAGCACCGAAACTTTCTTT. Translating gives CASSQGFSESTETFF.